These T cell receptor beta chains were read from a single sample in a study of identical twins. TCRdb passed the 5' RACE reads through MiXCR, listing each CDR3 protein once. The table includes under 500,000 distinct CDR3 sequences, approximately 14% detected once. These same data were also listed under a study on yellow fever vaccine responses in identical twins.

The sample consisted of CD4+ T cells sorted from blood. Receptor source: a woman between 18 and 29 years old in good health. The CDR3 runs from the conserved cysteine through the conserved F or W. The order of the fields is V gene, J gene, CDR3 length, CDR3 protein.

v_gene: TRBV9; j_gene: TRBJ2-3; len: 16; CDR3aa: CASSASGQGGTDTQYF
v_gene: TRBV12-3/TRBV12-4; j_gene: TRBJ2-7; len: 14; CDR3aa: CASSLRTETYEQYF
v_gene: TRBV7-2; j_gene: TRBJ2-3; len: 15; CDR3aa: CASSLGLVLTDTQYF
v_gene: TRBV20-1; j_gene: TRBJ2-5; len: 16; CDR3aa: CSASTGLAGKEETQYF
v_gene: TRBV29-1; j_gene: TRBJ1-2; len: 14; CDR3aa: CSVVGTQGNYGYTF
v_gene: TRBV29-1; j_gene: TRBJ2-1; len: 14; CDR3aa: CSVEWTGGRGEQFF
v_gene: TRBV30; j_gene: TRBJ2-2; len: 13; CDR3aa: CAWRFRGTGELFF
v_gene: TRBV20-1; j_gene: TRBJ2-5; len: 14; CDR3aa: CSAQRAGTQETQYF
v_gene: TRBV14; j_gene: TRBJ2-2; len: 13; CDR3aa: CASSAGTSGRLFF
v_gene: TRBV6-2/TRBV6-3; j_gene: TRBJ2-5; len: 16; CDR3aa: CASTPAAGGHKETQYF
v_gene: TRBV20-1; j_gene: TRBJ1-1; len: 16; CDR3aa: CSARDEGWGRNTEAFF
v_gene: TRBV28; j_gene: TRBJ2-7; len: 19; CDR3aa: CASSLVQGATAGRGYEQYF
v_gene: TRBV6-1; j_gene: TRBJ2-1; len: 15; CDR3aa: CASREAGAGRDEQFF
v_gene: TRBV30; j_gene: TRBJ2-1; len: 19; CDR3aa: CAWSVLYRAGRTSYNEQFF
v_gene: TRBV20-1; j_gene: TRBJ2-7; len: 12; CDR3aa: CSAKGVRDEQYF
v_gene: TRBV5-1; j_gene: TRBJ2-7; len: 13; CDR3aa: CASSLSGANEQYF
v_gene: TRBV20-1; j_gene: TRBJ1-2; len: 16; CDR3aa: CSARSHILKYGYGYTF
v_gene: TRBV9; j_gene: TRBJ2-1; len: 15; CDR3aa: CASSEGLAGYNEQFF
v_gene: TRBV6-1; j_gene: TRBJ2-1; len: 15; CDR3aa: CASSSGQGIYNEQFF
v_gene: TRBV7-3; j_gene: TRBJ2-2; len: 13; CDR3aa: CASSFKNTGELFF
v_gene: TRBV5-1; j_gene: TRBJ2-7; len: 13; CDR3aa: CASRRGSTYEQYF
v_gene: TRBV11-2; j_gene: TRBJ2-2; len: 14; CDR3aa: CASSLAGVTGELFF
v_gene: TRBV7-2; j_gene: TRBJ1-3; len: 15; CDR3aa: CASSAGQSSGNTIYF
v_gene: TRBV6-1; j_gene: TRBJ1-1; len: 14; CDR3aa: CASSPGLAGTEAFF
v_gene: TRBV12-3/TRBV12-4; j_gene: TRBJ2-2; len: 12; CDR3aa: CASRRPTGELFF
v_gene: TRBV2; j_gene: TRBJ2-5; len: 13; CDR3aa: CASSGVRGETQYF
v_gene: TRBV7-2; j_gene: TRBJ2-3; len: 12; CDR3aa: CASSLTHSTQYF
v_gene: TRBV20-1; j_gene: TRBJ2-7; len: 12; CDR3aa: CSASQVPYEQYF
v_gene: TRBV12-3/TRBV12-4; j_gene: TRBJ1-5; len: 13; CDR3aa: CASRRDKNQPQHF
v_gene: TRBV28; j_gene: TRBJ2-6; len: 17; CDR3aa: CASNAGGGPTVANVLTF
v_gene: TRBV20-1; j_gene: TRBJ2-7; len: 16; CDR3aa: CSARDLAAGDRYEQYF
v_gene: TRBV6-2/TRBV6-3; j_gene: TRBJ2-7; len: 14; CDR3aa: CASLSGYRAYEQYF
v_gene: TRBV20-1; j_gene: TRBJ2-1; len: 16; CDR3aa: CSARSAGGSSYNEQFF
v_gene: TRBV4-3; j_gene: TRBJ2-7; len: 16; CDR3aa: CASSQEWPGASYEQYF
v_gene: TRBV12-3/TRBV12-4; j_gene: TRBJ2-5; len: 16; CDR3aa: CASSLATGRPQETQYF
v_gene: TRBV6-1; j_gene: TRBJ1-4; len: 18; CDR3aa: CASKRIGWAGPTNEKLFF
v_gene: TRBV5-6; j_gene: TRBJ2-3; len: 16; CDR3aa: CASSLFRTGVTDTQYF
v_gene: TRBV20-1; j_gene: TRBJ2-2; len: 16; CDR3aa: CSARPSNRDLTGELFF
v_gene: TRBV15; j_gene: TRBJ2-7; len: 13; CDR3aa: CATSMGAPNEQYF
v_gene: TRBV6-5; j_gene: TRBJ2-3; len: 15; CDR3aa: CASSLLAGTSDTQYF
v_gene: TRBV14; j_gene: TRBJ2-5; len: 14; CDR3aa: CASSHTGPRETQYF
v_gene: TRBV5-4; j_gene: TRBJ1-4; len: 14; CDR3aa: CASSLTLNNEKLFF
v_gene: TRBV14; j_gene: TRBJ1-1; len: 15; CDR3aa: CASSPRDRAYTEAFF
v_gene: TRBV5-1; j_gene: TRBJ1-6; len: 14; CDR3aa: CASSLRGINSPLHF
v_gene: TRBV7-8; j_gene: TRBJ2-1; len: 18; CDR3aa: CASSLVTDAPSSYNEQFF
v_gene: TRBV15; j_gene: TRBJ2-7; len: 16; CDR3aa: CATSRDRGAQRGEQYF
v_gene: TRBV20-1; j_gene: TRBJ2-7; len: 13; CDR3aa: CSASVRAPYEQYF
v_gene: TRBV7-2; j_gene: TRBJ1-1; len: 15; CDR3aa: CASSLEGGTGIEAFF
v_gene: TRBV6-5; j_gene: TRBJ2-1; len: 11; CDR3aa: CASRWEYEQFF
v_gene: TRBV6-4; j_gene: TRBJ2-7; len: 14; CDR3aa: CASSDLGQNYEQYF